The rows below give T cell receptor beta chains drawn from one sample of a study of cytomegalovirus exposure and HLA in healthy donors. Here immunoSEQ multiplex PCR was the method, and the copy in TCRdb shows in-frame clones only, minus some. The table includes 90,000 to 120,000 clones, over 65% detected once. Input material: PBMCs. These TCRs come from a woman aged 35 to 49 in good health and CMV-seropositive. Both conserved end residues are part of each CDR3. The order of the fields is V gene, clone size, J gene, D gene, CDR3 DNA, CDR3 protein. A D gene is named only where the DNA matches it firmly. Part of the rows lack a size; the others show once, few, many or a class for expanded clones.

>TRBV5-6|-|TRBJ1-6|-
TGTGCCAGCAGCTCGCGACTTGCTGGAGAAACCCTCCACTTT
CASSSRLAGETLHF
>TRBV5-4|-|TRBJ1-1|TRBD1
TGTGCCAGCAGAAGAGCAGGGGGCGCTGGGTCAGCTGAAGCTTTCTTT
CASRRAGGAGSAEAFF
>TRBV2|-|TRBJ2-7|TRBD2
TGTGCCAGCAGTGGACTAGCGACCTCCTACGAGCAGTACTTC
CASSGLATSYEQYF
>TRBV7-8|-|TRBJ2-5|TRBD1
TGTGCCAGCAGCTCAACAGGGGGGAGTGAGACCCAGTACTTC
CASSSTGGSETQYF
>TRBV5-1|few|TRBJ1-3|-
TGCGCCAGCATGGAACAGGGAACCTTCTCTGGAAACACCATATATTTT
CASMEQGTFSGNTIYF
>TRBV2|-|TRBJ2-5|-
TGTGCCAGCAGTGAACTAACTGTACAAGAGACCCAGTACTTC
CASSELTVQETQYF
>TRBV7-2|-|TRBJ2-7|-
TGTGCCAGCAGCCCCCGCTCTGGGACTGGTTACGAGCAGTACTTC
CASSPRSGTGYEQYF
>TRBV9|-|TRBJ2-7|-
TGTGCCAGCGGAAGACACAGTAAAAACTACGAGCAGTACTTC
CASGRHSKNYEQYF
>TRBV13|-|TRBJ1-2|TRBD1
TGTGCCAGCAGCTCAAGGACAGGGAGGGGTTACTATGGCTACACCTTC
CASSSRTGRGYYGYTF
>TRBV4-2|-|TRBJ1-2|-
TGTGCCAGCAGCCGCAACCGTGAGGTGAGCTACACCTTC
CASSRNREVSYTF
>TRBV7-9|few|TRBJ2-7|TRBD1
TGTGCCAGCAGTTTCAGCCCCCGGGACAGGGGGCCCTACGAGCAGTACTTC
CASSFSPRDRGPYEQYF
>TRBV5-1|-|TRBJ2-2|TRBD2
TGCGCCAGCAGCGTCGGACTAGCGGGGACCGGGGAGCTGTTTTTT
CASSVGLAGTGELFF
>TRBV19|few|TRBJ1-5|TRBD1
TGTGCCAGTAGGGGACAGGGTCAGAATCAGCCCCAGCATTTT
CASRGQGQNQPQHF
>TRBV5-8|-|TRBJ2-1|TRBD2
TGTGCCAGTGTGGGACTAGCGGGGGGACGGTCCTACAATGAGCAGTTCTTC
CASVGLAGGRSYNEQFF
>TRBV10-3|-|TRBJ1-6|-
TGTGCCATCAGTCACTTTTGGTATAATTCACCCCTCCACTTT
CAISHFWYNSPLHF
>TRBV14|once|TRBJ2-5|TRBD1
TGTGCCAGCAGCCACCCACGGACAGGGGGATACCAAGAGACCCAGTACTTC
CASSHPRTGGYQETQYF
>TRBV6-1|-|TRBJ1-2|TRBD1
TGTGCCAGCAGTGAAGCGCAGGGGGTCTATGGCTACACCTTC
CASSEAQGVYGYTF
>TRBV5-1|-|TRBJ1-2|TRBD1
TGCGCCAGCAGCTTGGGGGGACAGGTGGAGTATGGCTACACCTTC
CASSLGGQVEYGYTF
>TRBV7-8|-|TRBJ1-6|TRBD1
TGTGCCAGCAGAGACAGGGCTAGTTCACCCCTCCACTTT
CASRDRASSPLHF
>TRBV9|-|TRBJ2-1|-
TGTGCCAGCAGCGTAACCCTCGGACACTTCTACAATGAGCAGTTCTTC
CASSVTLGHFYNEQFF
>TRBV5-1|-|TRBJ2-5|-
TGCGCCAGCAGCGGGGCCGAAGAGACCCAGTACTTC
CASSGAEETQYF
>TRBV5-1|-|TRBJ2-2|TRBD2
TGCGCCAGCAGCCGGGAGGGCGGTAACACCGGGGAGCTGTTTTTT
CASSREGGNTGELFF
>TRBV30|-|TRBJ1-5|TRBD1
TGTGCCTTGGCCGGGACAGACAATCAGCCCCAGCATTTT
CALAGTDNQPQHF
>TRBV5-4|few|TRBJ2-3|TRBD2
TGTGCCAGCAGCTCAGGACTAGCGGGGGAAACGCAGTATTTT
CASSSGLAGETQYF
>TRBV27|-|TRBJ1-6|TRBD1
TGTGCCAGCAGCCTTGGGACAGGGGGCAATTCACCCCTCCACTTT
CASSLGTGGNSPLHF
>TRBV7-3|-|TRBJ2-1|-
TGTGCCAGCAGCTCCGATCGGGGTAGCGGTGTCCCGCAGTTCTTC
CASSSDRGSGVPQFF
>TRBV7-9|-|TRBJ2-1|TRBD1
TGTGCCAGCAGCTTAACTCGGACAGGGACCTACAATGAGCAGTTCTTC
CASSLTRTGTYNEQFF
>TRBV7-8|few|TRBJ2-5|-
TGTGCCAGCAGCCCGAACACGGGATCCAAAACCCAGTACTTC
CASSPNTGSKTQYF
>TRBV30|-|TRBJ1-1|-
TGTGCCTGGAGTGTACTGGGCTCCGAAGCTTTCTTT
CAWSVLGSEAFF
>TRBV29-1|-|TRBJ1-2|-
TGCAGCGTTGAGGCTGCAGTTCCTGCTAACTATGGCTACACCTTC
CSVEAAVPANYGYTF
>TRBV10-3|-|TRBJ1-2|TRBD1
TGTGCCACCAAGGGCGGACAGGGGTTTCCTGGCTACACCTTC
CATKGGQGFPGYTF
>TRBV6-5|-|TRBJ2-2|TRBD1
TGTGCCAGTAGGACAGGGTGGGGGGCCGGGGAGCTGTTTTTT
CASRTGWGAGELFF
>TRBV5-6|-|TRBJ2-1|TRBD2
TGTGCCAGCAGATTTGATAGCGGGGGGGCCTACAATGAGCAGTTCTTC
CASRFDSGGAYNEQFF
>TRBV5-4|-|TRBJ1-4|-
TGTGCCAGCAGCTCTATAATACCAGGCTCAACTAATGAAAAACTGTTTTTT
CASSSIIPGSTNEKLFF
>TRBV7-2|-|TRBJ1-3|TRBD1
TGTGCCAGCAGCTTAGCCGGGACAGTCTCTGGAAACACCATATATTTT
CASSLAGTVSGNTIYF
>TRBV6-5|-|TRBJ2-7|-
TGTGCCAGCAGTTACTCGTACGTATCGGGCTACGAGCAGTACTTC
CASSYSYVSGYEQYF
>TRBV10-3|-|TRBJ1-1|TRBD1
TGTGCCATCAGTGGAAGACAGGGGTGGAACACTGAAGCTTTCTTT
CAISGRQGWNTEAFF
>TRBV30|few|TRBJ1-5|-
TGTGCCTGGAGTGCCGGGACTGCTCAGCCCCAGCATTTT
CAWSAGTAQPQHF
>TRBV6-1|-|TRBJ1-3|-
TGTGCCAGCAGTGAAAGCCTGGAGAGAAACACCATATATTTT
CASSESLERNTIYF
>TRBV7-6|once|TRBJ2-3|-
TGTGCCAGCAGCTTAGAGAGGGCAGATACGCAGTATTTT
CASSLERADTQYF